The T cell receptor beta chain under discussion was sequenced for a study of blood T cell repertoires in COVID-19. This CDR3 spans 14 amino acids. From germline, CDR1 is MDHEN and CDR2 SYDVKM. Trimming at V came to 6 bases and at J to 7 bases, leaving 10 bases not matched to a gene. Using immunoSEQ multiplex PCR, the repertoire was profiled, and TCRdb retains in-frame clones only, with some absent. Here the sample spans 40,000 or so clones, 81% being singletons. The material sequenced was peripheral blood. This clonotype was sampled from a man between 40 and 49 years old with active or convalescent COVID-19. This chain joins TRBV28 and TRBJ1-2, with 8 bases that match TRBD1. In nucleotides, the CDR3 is TGTGCCAGCAGGTCCCCGGACAGGGTGGTTGGCTACACCTTC. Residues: CASRSPDRVVGYTF.